What follows is one T cell receptor (beta chain) and its context. Its specificity is not known. Read sequence stops 3 residues before the CDR3 end, and the germline J gene provides the missing end. Method: immunoSEQ multiplex PCR; TCRdb's copy keeps in-frame clones and lacks some. This table holds some 40,000 clones. The data are from a study of T cells in women clearing cervical HPV infection. Study at large: Donors had HPV16-related CIN3 or worse; 2 had invasive cancer.

The ends lost 5 bases at V and 4 bases at J; junction bases unmatched: 3. Germline V gene lookup returns CDR1 SEHNR and CDR2 FQNEAQ (reference sequence). This CDR3 contains 15 residues. Study-wide results and caveats: Each sample's T-cell count was unknown, possibly confounding richness. Associations may precede or follow infection; HPV-specific or memory T cells were not isolated.

This sequence was found in a woman aged 18 to 75 with a cervical HPV16 infection that either progressed to CIN3+ or cleared (not recorded which). The material sequenced was blood buffy coat. The chain combines TRBV7-9 with TRBJ2-2; 11 bases are shared with TRBD2. The part of the CDR3 DNA that was read is TGTGCCAGCAGCGAACTAGCGGGGGTCACCGGGGAG. Translation gives CASSELAGVTGE. The entire CDR3 protein is CASSELAGVTGELFF.